The clone carrying this TCR beta chain was seen ten or more times. The data originate from a study of molecular identifiers for immune sequencing clone quantification. Study as a whole: Replicates split RNA from approximately 22,000 or 94,000 naive CD8 cells five ways, and the researchers sequenced four portions.

Sorted cells numbering roughly 19,000 to 1,000,000, with 10%, 30% or 50% RNA, yielded the naive CD8 libraries. Sorting defined naive CD8 T cells as CD8+CD4-CCR7+CD45RA+. TCRdb recomputed calls from the PCR reads with MiXCR, one row per CDR3 protein. The sample carries about 65,000 distinct CDR3 sequences, 15% to 20% recorded once. The length of the CDR3 is 12 residues. The germline V gene encodes CDR1 SEHNR and CDR2 FQNEAQ (reference sequence). V shed 5 bases and J shed 11 bases, with 13 bases lying between them. The chain couples TRBV7-9 to TRBJ1-5; D is unclear. The source is a human donor in good health. Some libraries in this study had Jurkat cell RNA spiked in. What was sequenced was naive CD8+ T cells from blood, with Jurkat cell RNA spiked in. Specified subset: FACS-sorted CD8+CD4-CCR7+CD45RA+ naive T cells. For the CDR3, the DNA is TGTGCCAGCAGCCTAGGAGTCAGGTCCCAGCATTTT. It translates to CASSLGVRSQHF. Full variable domain (rest looked up from reference TRBV7-9 and TRBJ1-5): DTGVSQNPRHKITKRGQNVTFRCDPISEHNRLYWYRQTLGQGPEFLTYFQNEAQLEKSRLLSDRFSAERPKGSFSTLEIQRTEQGDSAMYLCASSLGVRSQHFGDGTRLSIL.